This T cell receptor (beta chain) is from a study of spatial heterogeneity in lung cancer. At the level of the study: Detected sequences consistently included more beta-chain ones than alpha-chain ones.

With V trimmed by 3 bases and J by 1 base, 3 bases remained unmatched. There are 14 residues in the CDR3. Germline CDR1 is SGHRS and CDR2 is YFSETQ. Every molecule of TCR cDNA had its own unique molecular identifier. TCRdb redid the calling of the 5' RACE reads with MiXCR, one entry per CDR3 protein. The table records tens of thousands of distinct CDR3 sequences, 10% to 15% of them present only once. This clonotype was seen only a few times. Indicated time point: sample taken at primary tumor resection. Unsorted tumor, nontumor lung tissue or cryopreserved PBMC supplied the whole RNA. Samples came from 65 to 75 TRACERx patients with untreated early-stage lung cancer.

The J gene is TRBJ2-5, the V gene TRBV5-1, with 7 bases fitting TRBD1. Source: PBMCs, taken at surgery. This clonotype was obtained from a male donor with early-stage non-small cell lung cancer. The CDR3 protein is CASSSAGGQETQYF. CDR3 bases: TGCGCCAGCAGCTCAGCAGGGGGCCAAGAGACCCAGTACTTC.